The following is a T cell receptor (beta chain) sequence with its context. This entry is derived from a study of blood T cells in healthy people across ages. The use of a sample-barcoded 5' primer and a J-beta primer mix characterized a second PCR of 7 to 11 cycles. Via MiXCR, TCRdb re-called the 5' RACE reads, giving one row per CDR3 protein. The sample lists about 800,000 distinct CDR3 sequences; approximately 25% were seen once. Germline V gives CDR1 MDHEN, CDR2 SYDVKM. Trimming stripped 11 bases from V and 0 bases from J, with 10 bases between. The CDR3 totals 13 residues. The sample was also reused in another study, on T cells of mothers and their children. In that study: Comparable shaping of TCR recombination output by thymic selection was observed in related and unrelated pairs.

The genes are TRBV28 and TRBJ1-4; no reliable D call. The sample was blood. The sequence came from a boy between 10 and 17 years old in good health. CDR3 amino acids: CAEGTATNEKLFF. The CDR3 coding sequence is TGTGCCGAAGGCACCGCAACTAATGAAAAACTGTTTTTT.